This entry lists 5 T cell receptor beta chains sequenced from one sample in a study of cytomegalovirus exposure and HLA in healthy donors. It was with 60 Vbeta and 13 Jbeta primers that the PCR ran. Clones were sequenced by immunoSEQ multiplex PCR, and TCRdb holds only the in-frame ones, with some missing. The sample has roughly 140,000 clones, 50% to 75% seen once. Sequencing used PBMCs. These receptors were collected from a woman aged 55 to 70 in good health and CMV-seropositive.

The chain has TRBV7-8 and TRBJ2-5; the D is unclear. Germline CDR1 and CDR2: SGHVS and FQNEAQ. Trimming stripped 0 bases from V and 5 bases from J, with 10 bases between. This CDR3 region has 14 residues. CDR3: CASSLAFSWETQYF. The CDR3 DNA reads TGTGCCAGCAGCTTAGCGTTTAGTTGGGAGACCCAGTACTTC.

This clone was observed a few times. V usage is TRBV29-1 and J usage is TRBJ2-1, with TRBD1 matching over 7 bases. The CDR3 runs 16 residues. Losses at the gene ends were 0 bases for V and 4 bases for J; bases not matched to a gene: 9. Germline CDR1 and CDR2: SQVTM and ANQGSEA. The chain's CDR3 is CSVEDFEGTEYNEQFF. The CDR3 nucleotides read TGCAGCGTTGAAGATTTCGAAGGGACAGAATACAATGAGCAGTTCTTC.

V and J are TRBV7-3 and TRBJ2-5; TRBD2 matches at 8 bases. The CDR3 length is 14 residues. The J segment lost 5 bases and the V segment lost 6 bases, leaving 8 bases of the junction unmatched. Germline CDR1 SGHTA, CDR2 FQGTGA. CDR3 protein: CASSYGTRGETQYF. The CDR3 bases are TGTGCCAGCAGTTACGGGACTAGGGGTGAGACCCAGTACTTC. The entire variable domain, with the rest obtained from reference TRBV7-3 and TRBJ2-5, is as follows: GAGVSQTPSNKVTEKGKYVELRCDPISGHTALYWYRQSLGQGPEFLIYFQGTGAADDSGLPNDRFFAVRPEGSVSTLKIQRTERGDSAVYLCASSYGTRGETQYFGPGTRLLVL.

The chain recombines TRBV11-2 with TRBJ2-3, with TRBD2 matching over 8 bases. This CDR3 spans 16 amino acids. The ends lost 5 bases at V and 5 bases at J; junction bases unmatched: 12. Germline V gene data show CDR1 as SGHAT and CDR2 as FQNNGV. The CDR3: CASSVGNSGIGDTQYF. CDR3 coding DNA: TGTGCCAGCAGCGTGGGAAATAGCGGGATAGGAGATACGCAGTATTTT.

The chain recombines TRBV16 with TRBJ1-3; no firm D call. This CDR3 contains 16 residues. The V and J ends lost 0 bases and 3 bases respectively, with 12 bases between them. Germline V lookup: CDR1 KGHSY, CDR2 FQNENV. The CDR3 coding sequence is TGTGCCAGCAGCCAATCGGTCGGGGAGTATGGAAACACCATATATTTT. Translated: CASSQSVGEYGNTIYF.